This paragraph covers one TCR beta chain sequence. Its antigen is still unknown. Base quality data are lacking; no much larger clone is found one base away. Libraries were prepared through the immunoSEQ multiplex PCR assay. In TCRdb, the immuneACCESS table is reduced to in-frame sequences with V and J assigned. These tables do not hold every clone; where another copy was compared, an unresolved V gene accounts for under half, and the others remain unexplained. The sample data list 25,000 to 30,000 clones, and 89% of these were observed just once. The ten largest clones capture 0.8% of the sample. The data were obtained in a study of T cell changes during pregnancy in multiple sclerosis (dated by TCRdb to about 2019). Notes on the research overall: Changes in the T cell repertoire over the course of pregnancy were examined in this study in women with multiple sclerosis.

CDR1 and CDR2 are read off the germline V gene (reference sequence) as LNHDA and SQIVND. Taken from cysteine to phenylalanine, the CDR3 has 18 residues. The entry retains the CDR3 DNA only, 54 bases that are in frame from base 1. V and J are trimmed by 3 bases and 3 bases, and the gene matches miss 8 bases of the junction. The sequence joins TRBV19 to TRBJ2-2, and 12 junctional nucleotides match TRBD1. The source of this sequence is a female donor with multiple sclerosis, enrolled in a pregnancy study. The sequencing used CD4+ T cells from peripheral blood mononuclear cells, collected in the second trimester of pregnancy. The CDR3 here reads CASSMGQGAAEDTGELFF. The nucleotide sequence is given as TGTGCCAGTAGTATGGGACAGGGGGCCGCAGAAGACACCGGGGAGCTGTTTTTT.